This T cell receptor beta chain was sequenced during a study of early T cells in non-severe SARS-CoV-2 infection. About the study: Sequencing of bulk RNA from unsorted whole blood was done, without chain pairing.

Findings and caveats of the study: VDJdb-based annotation leaned toward anti-spike CD8 responses and missed private and CD4 specificities.

The CDR3 spans 15 residues. Losses at the gene ends were 1 base for V and 6 bases for J; bases not matched to a gene: 7. Germline CDR1 reads SGHTA; CDR2 reads FQGNSA. TCRdb called the 5' RACE reads again in MiXCR, with one record for every CDR3 protein. The table lists 70,000 to 85,000 distinct CDR3 sequences, 9% to 15% of them singletons. This clonotype has a handful of counts. Its antigen is unknown. The receptor comes from an adult who was a healthcare worker with PCR-confirmed SARS-CoV-2 infection or an uninfected control (not recorded which). The chain carries TRBV7-2 and TRBJ2-7; TRBD2 matches 9 bases. The sequenced material came from whole blood. Here the CDR3 DNA reads TGTGCCAGCAGCTTAGAGAGGGCGGGAGGGACCGAGCAGTACTTC. It specifies CASSLERAGGTEQYF.